One and the same sample provided the 24 T cell receptor beta chains below, sequenced in a study of early stage breast cancer tumors. Sequencing was performed with immunoSEQ multiplex PCR; in TCRdb, only in-frame clones are kept and a portion is missing. The sample consists of fewer than 70,000 clones, 80% of them appearing once. Sample: blood. The origin of the receptors is a person between 35 and 49 years old with breast cancer.

The chain is built from TRBV18 and TRBJ1-1, with D tentatively TRBD1 (5 bases). Germline CDR1 reads KGHSH; CDR2 reads LQKENI. There are 15 residues in the CDR3. V lost 6 bases and J lost 2, with 16 bases in between. The DNA for the CDR3 is TGTGCCAGCTCGTCACGGCAGGGAATAAACACTGAAGCTTTCTTT. Translated: CASSSRQGINTEAFF.

This rearrangement joins TRBV6-5 to TRBJ1-1; D might be TRBD1 (6 bases). This CDR3 contains 14 residues. V shed 2 bases and J shed 8 bases, with 15 bases lying between them. Germline V gene sequence: CDR1 MNHEY, CDR2 SVGAGI. CDR3 DNA sequence: TGTGCCAGCAGTTACCTCCCCGGACAGATGGAAGCTTTCTTT. Translation gives CASSYLPGQMEAFF.

This clone has just one count. This chain links TRBV5-6 with TRBJ1-1; no reliable D call. Trimming removed 3 bases from V and 4 bases from J, with 13 bases in between. The CDR3 is 14 amino acids. Germline V gene lookup returns CDR1 SGHDT and CDR2 YYEEEE. CDR3 residues: CASSSALSSTEAFF. The CDR3 coding sequence is TGTGCCAGCAGCTCAGCTCTGTCGAGCACTGAAGCTTTCTTT.

The chain has TRBV27 and TRBJ2-1; tentatively, D is TRBD1 (5 bases). Deletions cut 2 bases from V and 0 bases from J, with 14 bases between. From germline, CDR1 is MNHEY and CDR2 SMNVEV (reference sequence). This CDR3 comprises 17 residues. CDR3 sequence (DNA): TGTGCCAGCAGTTTAAGCAGGGTCCCTAGCTCCTACAATGAGCAGTTCTTC. It is translated as CASSLSRVPSSYNEQFF.

The CDR3 DNA follows: TGTGCCAGCAGTGCTAGCGACAGCACAGATACGCAGTATTTT. It yields the protein CASSASDSTDTQYF. This sequence joins TRBV6-1 and TRBJ2-3, with D possibly TRBD2 on 6 matching bases. Germline CDR1 and CDR2: MNHNS and SASEGT. This CDR3 has 14 amino acids. V was cut by 4 bases and J by 0 bases, with 8 bases left in between.

This clone has just one count. CDR3 region: CASSPGTGGNQPQHF. In DNA, the CDR3 is TGTGCCAGCAGCCCTGGGACAGGGGGCAATCAGCCCCAGCATTTT. The J gene is TRBJ1-5, the V gene TRBV5-8, with TRBD1 matching over 10 bases. V was clipped by 4 bases and J by 2 bases; unmatched bases: 3. This CDR3 has 15 residues. Per germline, CDR1 SGHTS and CDR2 YDEGEE.

The chain employs TRBV11-2 and TRBJ2-5; no firm D call. Per the germline V gene, CDR1 is SGHAT and CDR2 is FQNNGV. The CDR3 runs to 13 residues. The ends were cut back, 3 bases at V and 5 bases at J, with 10 bases in the middle. The CDR3 coding sequence is TGTGCCAGCAGCTTCGGAAGCCAGGAGACCCAGTACTTC. It translates to CASSFGSQETQYF.

The V call is TRBV5-8, the J call TRBJ2-3; the D is unclear. V was cut by 2 bases and J by 7 bases, with 5 bases left in between. Germline values: CDR1 SGHTS, CDR2 YDEGEE. This CDR3 comprises 11 residues. CDR3 DNA: TGTGCCAGCAGCTTCTTATATACGCAGTATTTT. Protein: CASSFLYTQYF.

The chain employs TRBV13 and TRBJ1-1, with D maybe TRBD1 (5 bases). The germline CDR1 and CDR2 sequences are PRHDT and FYEKMQ (reference sequence). There are 13 residues in the CDR3. Trimming removed 7 bases from V and 5 bases from J, with 14 bases in between. CDR3 amino acids: CASKGQGDTEAFF. CDR3 DNA: TGTGCCAGCAAGGGGCAGGGCGATACTGAAGCTTTCTTT.

The V gene is TRBV7-8, the J gene TRBJ2-6, with D hard to call. The V gene's germline CDR1 is SGHVS and CDR2 FQNEAQ. The CDR3 has 16 amino acids. V shed 5 bases and J shed 0 bases, with 11 bases lying between them. The CDR3 sequence is CASSPNAPSGANVLTF. DNA for the CDR3: TGTGCCAGCAGCCCTAATGCCCCCTCTGGGGCCAACGTCCTGACTTTC.

The genes are TRBV7-9 and TRBJ2-3, with D hard to call. The CDR3 spans 13 residues. Germline values: CDR1 SEHNR, CDR2 FQNEAQ (reference sequence). Trimming cost V 7 bases and J 4 bases, with 12 bases left between them. The CDR3 DNA reads TGTGCCAGCACGCACCCCCTGGCAGATACGCAGTATTTT. Translated: CASTHPLADTQYF.

CDR3 nucleotides: TGTGCCAGCAGCGTGGGACGTCTCACCGGGGAGCTGTTTTTT. This codes for CASSVGRLTGELFF. The chain carries TRBV7-2 and TRBJ2-2, with D tentatively TRBD1 or TRBD2 (5 bases each). With 5 bases removed from V and 4 bases from J, the gap between germline ends came to 11 bases. The CDR3 has 14 amino acids. Per the germline V gene, CDR1 is SGHTA and CDR2 is FQGNSA.

The chain carries TRBV28 and TRBJ2-7; D not resolved. The CDR3 loop spans 13 amino acids. V lost 6 bases to trimming and J lost 2 bases, with 11 bases between them. Germline CDR1 MDHEN, CDR2 SYDVKM. The CDR3 region is CASSRQPAYEQYF. CDR3 bases: TGTGCCAGCAGCAGGCAGCCTGCCTACGAGCAGTACTTC.

This clone was recorded a few times. The V gene is TRBV19, the J gene TRBJ1-5; tentative D call: TRBD1 (6 bases). Trimming shortened V by 10 bases and J by 6 bases, and 16 bases separated the two germline ends. The CDR3 sequence is 13 residues long. CDR1 and CDR2 from the germline V gene are LNHDA and SQIVND (reference sequence). CDR3 amino acids: CATSQGRGQPQHF. The CDR3, as DNA: TGTGCCACCTCACAGGGTCGGGGTCAGCCCCAGCATTTT.

The genes are TRBV30 and TRBJ1-5; 7 bases agree with TRBD1. Per the germline V gene, CDR1 is GTSNPN and CDR2 is SVGIG (reference sequence). The CDR3 has 13 residues. Trimming took 3 bases from V and 5 from J; bases not matched to a gene: 4. The CDR3 coding sequence is TGTGCCTGGAGGACAGGGAGCGATCAGCCCCAGCATTTT. It translates to CAWRTGSDQPQHF. The full variable domain, its missing parts supplied by reference TRBV30 and TRBJ1-5, is SQTIHQWPATLVQPVGSPLSLECTVEGTSNPNLYWYRQAAGRGLQLLFYSVGIGQISSEVPQNLSASRPQDRQFILSSKKLLLSDSGFYLCAWRTGSDQPQHFGDGTRLSIL.

This chain uses TRBV25-1 with TRBJ2-1; D possibly uses TRBD1 or TRBD2 (5 bases each). The CDR3 is made up of 11 amino acids. Looked up from germline, CDR1 is MGHDK and CDR2 is SYGVNS. Between the trimmed V and J ends, which lost 8 bases and 4 bases, there was a span of 6 bases. The CDR3 is CASGGYNEQFF. For the CDR3, the DNA is TGTGCCAGCGGGGGATACAATGAGCAGTTCTTC.

This chain connects TRBV5-1 to TRBJ1-5; D might be TRBD1 (5 bases). This CDR3 contains 14 residues. The germline V gene encodes CDR1 SGHRS and CDR2 YFSETQ. V was clipped by 1 base and J by 6 bases, with 11 bases between them. The CDR3 reads CASSLRQGSQPQHF. Written as DNA, the CDR3 is TGCGCCAGCAGCTTGCGTCAGGGAAGTCAGCCCCAGCATTTT.

J is TRBJ2-3 and V is TRBV5-4; tentatively, D is TRBD2 (6 bases). With 5 bases removed from V and 2 bases from J, the gap between germline ends came to 9 bases. The length of the CDR3 is 13 residues. Germline CDR1 SGHNT, CDR2 YYREEE (reference sequence). The CDR3 is CASRSGVTDTQYF. The DNA of the CDR3 is TGTGCCAGCAGGTCGGGGGTCACAGATACGCAGTATTTT.

The chain has TRBV11-1 and TRBJ2-5; tentatively, D is TRBD2 (6 bases). Deletions cut 7 bases from V and 5 bases from J, with 23 bases between. Germline V CDR1 and CDR2: SGHAT, FQDESV (reference sequence). The CDR3 has 16 residues. CDR3 in DNA: TGTGCCAGCAACCTCTTTGGGGGAGGAAGTGGTGAGACCCAGTACTTC. Translation gives CASNLFGGGSGETQYF.

CDR3 nucleotides: TGTGCCAGCAGCTTGGCGGACTCAGAGACGGAGAGGAAGTTCTTC. It yields the protein CASSLADSETERKFF. The rearrangement links TRBV7-3 to TRBJ2-1; perhaps TRBD2 as D (5 bases). The V gene's germline CDR1 is SGHTA and CDR2 FQGTGA. The CDR3 is 15 residues long. The germline V and J ends were trimmed by 3 bases and 14 bases, with 23 bases remaining between them.

Details on this clone: At one boundary the junction diverges from the germline segment, which might be a read error. As DNA, the CDR3 is TGTGCCAGCAGGGAAGAATGGAGTGTCAATGAGCAGTTCTTC. Its protein is CASREEWSVNEQFF. This rearrangement joins TRBV2 to TRBJ2-1; D is ambiguous. Germline V gives CDR1 SNHLY, CDR2 FYNNEI. CDR3 length equals 14 residues.

This clone occurred a few times. The V and J genes are TRBV7-9 and TRBJ2-2; D gene uncertain. V was shortened by 0 bases and J by 3 bases, with 5 bases between the two germline ends. The CDR3 contains 14 residues. Germline CDR1 is SEHNR and CDR2 is FQNEAQ (reference sequence). The CDR3 DNA reads TGTGCCAGCAGCTTAGCACAGCACACCGGGGAGCTGTTTTTT. It translates to CASSLAQHTGELFF.

The chain uses TRBV28 and TRBJ1-2, with D unresolved. This CDR3 region has 12 residues. Trimming took off 2 bases at V and 3 bases at J, with 4 bases between the two ends. CDR1 is MDHEN, CDR2 SYDVKM, per germline. The CDR3: CASSLGHYGYTF. Here the CDR3 DNA reads TGTGCCAGCAGTTTAGGACACTATGGCTACACCTTC.

The rearrangement joins TRBV7-9 to TRBJ1-1; D remains unclear. The CDR3 sequence is 14 residues long. Trimming pared 2 bases from V and 2 bases from J, leaving 9 bases between. Germline loops: CDR1 SEHNR, CDR2 FQNEAQ (reference sequence). The CDR3 region has the DNA TGTGCCAGCAGCTTAAAGAGGGCTAACACTGAAGCTTTCTTT. It encodes CASSLKRANTEAFF.